One and the same sample provided the 20 T cell receptor beta chains below, sequenced in a study of cytomegalovirus exposure and HLA in healthy donors. Vbeta (60) and Jbeta (13) primers were used in the PCR. Sequenced by immunoSEQ multiplex PCR; TCRdb stores in-frame clones only, minus some. The sample has under 150,000 clones; approximately 77% are singletons. Sequences were obtained from PBMCs. The receptors shown here come from a woman aged 55-70 years in good health and CMV-seronegative.

The V gene is TRBV6-1, the J gene TRBJ1-1; D unresolved. The CDR3 totals 11 residues. Trimming pared 3 bases from V and 5 bases from J, leaving 4 bases between. Germline V gene data show CDR1 as MNHNS and CDR2 as SASEGT. In DNA, the CDR3 is TGTGCCAGCAGTGAGCGGACTGAAGCTTTCTTT. Its translation is CASSERTEAFF.

This clone was seen more than once but under ten times. The CDR3 region is CASSGRGTEAFF. In DNA, the CDR3 is TGTGCCAGCAGCGGAAGAGGCACTGAAGCTTTCTTT. V usage is TRBV9 and J usage is TRBJ1-1; D gene uncertain. The CDR3 loop spans 12 amino acids. Germline CDR1 SGDLS, CDR2 YYNGEE. Trimming pared 3 bases from V and 4 bases from J, leaving 7 bases between.

The chain is built from TRBV20-1 and TRBJ2-7, with D tentatively TRBD1 (5 bases). The ends were cut back, 5 bases at V and 3 bases at J, with 5 bases in the middle. CDR3 length: 10 residues. The germline V gene has CDR1 DFQATT and CDR2 SNEGSKA (reference sequence). CDR3 amino acids: CSAGHYEQYF. The CDR3 DNA follows: TGCAGTGCTGGACACTACGAGCAGTACTTC.

As for this clone: Other nucleotide sequences in the sample specify the same CDR3. This CDR3 reads CASGEVATYNEQFF. The CDR3 DNA reads TGTGCCAGCGGAGAGGTAGCTACCTACAATGAGCAGTTCTTC. The chain combines TRBV4-2 with TRBJ2-1; D gene uncertain. In germline, CDR1 is LGHNA, CDR2 YNFKEQ. Deletions cut 8 bases from V and 2 bases from J, with 13 bases between. CDR3 length: 14 amino acids.

The chain carries TRBV18 and TRBJ2-7; D perhaps matches TRBD2 (6 bases). Trimming stripped 2 bases from V and 1 base from J, with 12 bases between. This CDR3 comprises 15 residues. CDR1 KGHSH and CDR2 LQKENI come from the germline V gene. CDR3 in amino acids: CASSPTGERSYEQYF. The CDR3 nucleotides read TGTGCCAGCTCACCAACGGGGGAGAGATCCTACGAGCAGTACTTC.

This chain connects TRBV18 to TRBJ1-1; D gene ambiguous. This CDR3 has 12 amino acids. The germline gives CDR1 KGHSH, CDR2 LQKENI. V lost 1 base to trimming and J lost 7 bases, with 7 bases between them. CDR3 protein: CASSPRAGEAFF. CDR3 bases: TGTGCCAGCTCACCACGGGCAGGTGAAGCTTTCTTT.

On this clone: Germline is not matched at one junction end, which may reflect a read error. This chain links TRBV7-9 with TRBJ2-5; 7 nucleotides align to TRBD1. Per the germline V gene, CDR1 is SEHNR and CDR2 is FQNEAQ (reference sequence). The CDR3 runs to 12 residues. DNA for the CDR3: TGTTCCAGCAGCCGGGACAGAGAGACCCAGTACTTC. This codes for CSSSRDRETQYF.

The chain recombines TRBV15 with TRBJ2-5; 7 bases fit TRBD2. The CDR3 is 14 amino acids. V lost 2 bases, J lost 1 base, and 1 base stayed unmatched. Germline CDR1 reads LNHNV; CDR2 reads YYDKDF (reference sequence). CDR3 DNA: TGTGCCACCAGCAGATGGGGGGGCCAAGAGACCCAGTACTTC. Its translation is CATSRWGGQETQYF.

The chain recombines TRBV7-2 with TRBJ1-1; D might be TRBD1 (6 bases). Trimming took 7 bases from V and 1 from J, leaving 19 bases between them. Germline V CDR1 and CDR2: SGHTA, FQGNSA. There are 16 residues in the CDR3. The CDR3 is CASTRRGGLGNTEAFF. The CDR3 nucleotides read TGTGCCAGCACCCGGAGGGGGGGGCTCGGGAACACTGAAGCTTTCTTT.

The chain couples TRBV15 to TRBJ1-2; 8 bases align to TRBD1. Germline V gives CDR1 LNHNV, CDR2 YYDKDF (reference sequence). Trimming at V came to 0 bases and at J to 5 bases, leaving 5 bases not matched to a gene. The CDR3 consists of 15 residues. CDR3 sequence reads: CATSREGTGGYGYTF. In DNA form, the CDR3 reads TGTGCCACCAGCAGAGAAGGGACAGGAGGATATGGCTACACCTTC.

The chain recombines TRBV9 with TRBJ2-1; 12 bases match TRBD2. Germline CDR1 and CDR2: SGDLS and YYNGEE. Unmatched junction bases numbered 9, after V lost 4 bases and J lost 10 bases. The CDR3 is 15 residues long. CDR3 in DNA: TGTGCCAGCAGCTCGCGACTAGCGGGGGTTACAGAGCAGTTCTTC. Translated: CASSSRLAGVTEQFF.

This chain joins TRBV21-1 and TRBJ1-2; the table names TRBD1, a call not compared with the DNA. TRBV21-1 is recorded as a pseudogene. This CDR3 spans 15 amino acids. The CDR3 region has the DNA TGTGCCAGCAGCAAGGACAGGCGCAGGTCCTATGGCTACACCTTC. Translated, it gives CASSKDRRRSYGYTF.

V usage is TRBV2 and J usage is TRBJ2-3; D not resolved. The V end was cut by 7 bases, the J end by 5 bases, with 13 bases between. The germline gives CDR1 SNHLY, CDR2 FYNNEI. The CDR3 extends over 13 amino acids. The CDR3 is CASIFSGLDTQYF. Written as DNA, the CDR3 is TGTGCCAGCATTTTCTCGGGTTTAGATACGCAGTATTTT.

The chain has TRBV7-9 and TRBJ1-2; 8 bases map to TRBD1. The length of the CDR3 is 14 residues. Germline CDR1 SEHNR, CDR2 FQNEAQ (reference sequence). V shed 5 bases, J shed 8 bases, and the junction held 10 bases outside the gene matches. The CDR3, as DNA: TGTGCCAGCAGCCTTAGGACAGGGACAAAGGGCTACACCTTC. Its protein product is CASSLRTGTKGYTF.

This clone was seen only once. This sequence joins TRBV29-1 and TRBJ1-2, with D possibly being TRBD1 (6 bases). The V end lost 5 bases, the J end lost 4 bases, and 11 bases lay between the germline ends. The CDR3 totals 12 residues. The V gene's germline CDR1 is SQVTM and CDR2 ANQGSEA. CDR3 bases: TGCAGCGTTCTAGACAGGACCTATGGCTACACCTTC. This translates into CSVLDRTYGYTF.

This clone was detected only a few times. The chain employs TRBV23-1 and TRBJ2-4; D is ambiguous. TRBV23-1 is recorded as an ORF, its role being uncertain. Trimming pared 2 bases from V and 11 bases from J, leaving 16 bases between. This CDR3 has 14 amino acids. As DNA, the CDR3 is TGCGCCAGCAGTCAACCGGTGTTGTTCCCGGTTCAGTACTTC. It is translated as CASSQPVLFPVQYF.

This chain connects TRBV7-9 to TRBJ1-4; a possible D gene is TRBD1 (6 bases). From germline, CDR1 is SEHNR and CDR2 FQNEAQ (reference sequence). CDR3 size: 16 residues. V lost 1 base and J lost 7, with 16 bases in between. CDR3 nucleotide sequence: TGTGCCAGCAGCTTAGGGGCCACAGGGTTACGTGAAAAACTGTTTTTT. Translation gives CASSLGATGLREKLFF.

The J gene is TRBJ1-4, the V gene TRBV5-4; 8 bases fit TRBD1. CDR1 and CDR2 from the germline V gene are SGHNT and YYREEE (reference sequence). The V segment lost 1 base and the J segment 6 bases; nucleotides outside the gene matches: 2. The CDR3 length is 14 residues. CDR3 loop: CASSLYRGDEKLFF. The DNA for the CDR3 is TGTGCCAGCAGCTTGTACAGGGGGGATGAAAAACTGTTTTTT.

This clone has just a few counts. This chain joins TRBV13 and TRBJ1-2; 10 bases are a match to TRBD1. J gave up 8 bases and V 3 bases, and 15 bases lay outside the gene matches. The germline gives CDR1 PRHDT, CDR2 FYEKMQ (reference sequence). There are 17 residues in the CDR3. The CDR3 here is CASSLGQGIPPVWGYTF. CDR3 DNA: TGTGCCAGCAGCTTGGGACAGGGGATCCCCCCCGTTTGGGGCTACACCTTC.

J is TRBJ2-7 and V is TRBV10-3, with 7 bases lining up with TRBD1. This CDR3 spans 13 amino acids. The germline gives CDR1 ENHRY, CDR2 SYGVKD. After removal of 6 bases from V and 3 bases from J, the junction contained 5 bases not matched to a gene. The CDR3 sequence is CAIRDRLLYEQYF. The CDR3 DNA is TGTGCCATCAGGGACAGGTTACTCTACGAGCAGTACTTC.